The clone carrying this TCR beta chain was seen just once. This sample is drawn from a study of cytomegalovirus exposure and HLA in healthy donors. Trimming removed 4 bases at V and 2 bases at J, with 9 bases between. CDR1 is SGDLS and CDR2 is YYNGEE in the germline V gene. There are 14 residues in the CDR3. PCR primers comprised 60 Vbeta and 13 Jbeta primers. Sequencing used immunoSEQ multiplex PCR; TCRdb keeps in-frame clones, though not all of them. The sample includes 170,000 or so clones, roughly 86% seen only once; the top ten take around 5%. The chain carries TRBV9 and TRBJ2-2; D is uncertain. The sequencing sample was made of PBMCs. This TCR came from a girl under 18 in good health and CMV-seropositive. The DNA for the CDR3 is TGTGCCAGCAGCCCGGGTCCCAACACCGGGGAGCTGTTTTTT. This encodes CASSPGPNTGELFF.